This T cell receptor beta chain was documented in a study of vaccination effects on CD4 cells after COVID-19 (dated by TCRdb to between 2021 and 2023). Study-wide context: In the ViraFEST assay, PBMC were stimulated with viral peptide pools, and TCR sequencing was then used to find antigen-specific CD4+ T cell clonotypes based on their expansion. Two doses of either the BNT162b2 or the mRNA-1273 mRNA SARS-CoV-2 vaccine were administered to participants. Pre-vaccine samples from two convalescent patients were drawn 16 days and one week before the first dose, 142 and 148 days after COVID-19 diagnosis. Some 2 million PBMC per well were cultured in IMDM with about 4.6% human AB serum, 9 to 10 IU/ml IL-2 and gentamicin, plus 10 ug/ml peptides. SARS-CoV-2 spike-specific CD4+ TCR repertoires were compared before and after mRNA vaccination in COVID-19 convalescent patients and in infection-naive vaccine recipients. The full study included over 8 COVID-19 convalescent patients and several SARS-CoV-2-naive healthy vaccine recipients. The Oncomine TCR Beta short-read assay on an Illumina iSeq 100 was used to sequence cultures from other donors in the study. Overall study outcomes, separate from this receptor: The study was limited by a small number of convalescent patients, and early post-infection timepoints were lacking. Among convalescent patients, the spike-reactive repertoire after vaccination was made up mainly of new vaccine-induced clones that were largely distinct from the clones induced by infection. Marked clonal contraction was observed in both infection-induced and vaccine-induced clones at late post-vaccination timepoints, consistent with waning T cell responses.

After about 10 days of culture, CD4+ T cells were isolated with the EasySep CD4+ T cell isolation kit. PCR-confirmed SARS-CoV-2 infection had occurred in convalescent patients between March and December 2020, before the Alpha, Beta and Delta variants emerged in the United States. Half of the culture medium was replaced with fresh IL-2-containing medium on days 3 and 7. Each peptide stimulation condition was cultured in triplicate wells unless otherwise noted. PBMC were separated from whole blood using Ficoll-Paque Plus gradient centrifugation and were then either cryopreserved at -140C or used fresh. Genomic DNA was extracted from cultured CD4+ T cells with the QIAamp micro DNA kit. Libraries came from the immunoSEQ multiplex PCR assay. DNA from the cultured, isolated CD4+ T cells was subjected to TCR beta CDR3 sequencing. Per the original workflow: Non-productive TCR sequences were discarded, and reads were trimmed to the CDR3 region, with only CDR3s of 7 or more amino acids retained. Antigen-specific clonotypes were identified with the MANAFEST web app by comparing expansion in peptide wells against reference cultures. To be called positive, a clone needed expansion at FDR<0.05 compared with the reference and with all other wells, an odds ratio greater than 5, and a frequency greater than 0.1% in two replicate wells. Cross-reactive clonotypes were defined as significantly expanded in SARS-CoV-2 spike wells and in at least one common cold coronavirus spike condition. Using the stringdist R package, CDR3 similarity was measured by Levenshtein distance, and unrooted trees were constructed with ape in R 3.6.1. Held by TCRdb, this immuneACCESS table contains in-frame sequences only and omits some clones. Under half of the omission traces to an unresolved V gene where checked; the cause of the rest is unknown. The D gene and trimming were derived from the DNA, and the V and J assignments and clone size from that table. Within this sample are roughly 60,000 clones, with 72% of them counted one time only. In total, the top ten clones hold 20% to 25% of the sample.

On this clone itself: There is no known antigen for this receptor. Nothing much larger sits one base from this clone, and base qualities are not available.

The clonotype comes from a human donor who had a prior SARS-CoV-2 infection. Here the sequenced sample was CD4+ T cells from PBMCs cultured without peptide, taken before COVID-19 vaccination.

The CDR3 amino acid sequence is: CASSGGTGSSGANVLTF. The nucleotide sequence is TGCGCCAGCAGCGGCGGGACAGGTTCCTCTGGGGCCAACGTCCTGACTTTC. Rearrangement joined TRBV5-1 to TRBJ2-6; 8 junctional bases match TRBD1. CDR1 SGHRS and CDR2 YFSETQ were looked up in the germline V gene. Its CDR3 holds 17 amino acids, cysteine through phenylalanine. Just the 51-base CDR3 DNA is kept, in frame starting at base 1. V is cut back by 4 bases and J by 0 bases, with 6 bases in the junction unmatched.